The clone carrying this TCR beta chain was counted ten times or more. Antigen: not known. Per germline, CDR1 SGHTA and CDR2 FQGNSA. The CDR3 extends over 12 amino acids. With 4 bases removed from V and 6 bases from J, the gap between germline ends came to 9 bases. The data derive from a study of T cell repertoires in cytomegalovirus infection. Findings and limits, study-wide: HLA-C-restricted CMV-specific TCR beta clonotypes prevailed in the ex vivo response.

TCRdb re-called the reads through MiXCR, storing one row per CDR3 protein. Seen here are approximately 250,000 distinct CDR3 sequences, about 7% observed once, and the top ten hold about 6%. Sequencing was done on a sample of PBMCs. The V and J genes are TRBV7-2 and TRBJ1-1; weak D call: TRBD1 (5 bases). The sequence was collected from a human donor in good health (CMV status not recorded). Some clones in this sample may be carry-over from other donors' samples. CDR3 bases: TGTGCCAGCAGCTCGACAGCGTCTGAAGCTTTCTTT. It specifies CASSSTASEAFF.